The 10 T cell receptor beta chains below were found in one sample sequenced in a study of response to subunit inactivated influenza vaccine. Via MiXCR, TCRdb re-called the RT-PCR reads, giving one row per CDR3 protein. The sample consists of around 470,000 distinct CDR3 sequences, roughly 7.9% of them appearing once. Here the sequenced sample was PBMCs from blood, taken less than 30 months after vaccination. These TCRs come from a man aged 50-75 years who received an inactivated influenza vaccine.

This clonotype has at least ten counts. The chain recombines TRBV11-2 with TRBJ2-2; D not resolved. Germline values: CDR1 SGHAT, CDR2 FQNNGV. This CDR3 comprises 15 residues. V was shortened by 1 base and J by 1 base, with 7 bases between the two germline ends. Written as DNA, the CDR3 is TGTGCCAGCAGCTTAGTTGTGGGGAACACCGGGGAGCTGTTTTTT. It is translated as CASSLVVGNTGELFF.

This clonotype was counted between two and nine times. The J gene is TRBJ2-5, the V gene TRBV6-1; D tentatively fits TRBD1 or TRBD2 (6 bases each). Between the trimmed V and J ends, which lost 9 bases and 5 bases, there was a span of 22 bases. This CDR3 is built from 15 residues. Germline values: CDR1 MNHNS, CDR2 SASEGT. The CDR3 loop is CARSITWGAGETQYF. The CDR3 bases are TGTGCCAGATCGATCACCTGGGGGGCCGGGGAGACCCAGTACTTC.

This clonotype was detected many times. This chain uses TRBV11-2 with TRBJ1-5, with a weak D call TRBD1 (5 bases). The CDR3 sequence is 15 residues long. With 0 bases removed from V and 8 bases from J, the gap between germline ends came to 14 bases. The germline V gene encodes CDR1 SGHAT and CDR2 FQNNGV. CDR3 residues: CASSLDLMGREPQHF. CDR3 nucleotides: TGTGCCAGCAGCTTAGATCTTATGGGGCGGGAGCCCCAGCATTTT. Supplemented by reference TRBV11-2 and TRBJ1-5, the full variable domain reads EAGVAQSPRYKIIEKRQSVAFWCNPISGHATLYWYQQILGQGPKLLIQFQNNGVVDDSQLPKDRFSAERLKGVDSTLKIQPAKLEDSAVYLCASSLDLMGREPQHFGDGTRLSIL.

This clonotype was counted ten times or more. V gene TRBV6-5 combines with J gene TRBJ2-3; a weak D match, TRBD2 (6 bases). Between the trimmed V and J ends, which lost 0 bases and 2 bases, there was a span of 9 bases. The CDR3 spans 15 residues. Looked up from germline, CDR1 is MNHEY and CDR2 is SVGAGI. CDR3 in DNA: TGTGCCAGCAGTTACTCCAGCGGGTTCACAGATACGCAGTATTTT. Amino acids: CASSYSSGFTDTQYF.

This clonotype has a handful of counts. In DNA, the CDR3 is TGTGCCAGCAGTTTTTCGAGGACAGGGCTGGGTAGGTGGGAGCAGTACTTC. Amino acids: CASSFSRTGLGRWEQYF. The chain has TRBV12-3 or TRBV12-4 and TRBJ2-7; 8 bases fit TRBD1. The CDR3 is 17 residues long. The J segment lost 7 bases and the V segment lost 3 bases, leaving 17 bases of the junction unmatched.

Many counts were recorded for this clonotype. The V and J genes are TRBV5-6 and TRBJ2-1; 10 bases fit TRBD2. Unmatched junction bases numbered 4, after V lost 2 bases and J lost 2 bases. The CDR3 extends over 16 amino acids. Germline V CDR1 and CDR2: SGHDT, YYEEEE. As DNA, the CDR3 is TGTGCCAGCAGCTTCCTAACTAGCGGGGCCTACAATGAGCAGTTCTTC. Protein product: CASSFLTSGAYNEQFF.

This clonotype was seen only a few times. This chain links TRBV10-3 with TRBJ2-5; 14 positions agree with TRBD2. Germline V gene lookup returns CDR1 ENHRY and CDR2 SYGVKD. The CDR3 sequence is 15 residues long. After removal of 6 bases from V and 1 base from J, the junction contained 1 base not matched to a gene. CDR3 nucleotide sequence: TGTGCCATCAGAGGGACTAGCGGGGGCCAAGAGACCCAGTACTTC. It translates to CAIRGTSGGQETQYF.

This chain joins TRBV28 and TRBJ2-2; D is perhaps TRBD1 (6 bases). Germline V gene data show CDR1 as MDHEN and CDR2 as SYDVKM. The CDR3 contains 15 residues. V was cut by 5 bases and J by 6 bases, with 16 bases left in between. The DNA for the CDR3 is TGTGCCAGCAGTCTGAACAGGGTAGGGGCCGGGGAGCTGTTTTTT. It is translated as CASSLNRVGAGELFF.

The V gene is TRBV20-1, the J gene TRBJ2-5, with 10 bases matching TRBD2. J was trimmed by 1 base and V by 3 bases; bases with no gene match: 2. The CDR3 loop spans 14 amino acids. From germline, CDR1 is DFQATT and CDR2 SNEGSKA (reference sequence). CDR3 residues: CSASPSGGQETQYF. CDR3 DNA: TGCAGTGCTAGCCCTAGCGGGGGCCAAGAGACCCAGTACTTC.

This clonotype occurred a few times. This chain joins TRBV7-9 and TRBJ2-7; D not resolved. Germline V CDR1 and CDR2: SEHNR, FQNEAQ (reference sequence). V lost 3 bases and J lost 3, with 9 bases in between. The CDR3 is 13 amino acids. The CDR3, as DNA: TGTGCCAGCAGCTTTGAGAGAAACTACGAGCAGTACTTC. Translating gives CASSFERNYEQYF. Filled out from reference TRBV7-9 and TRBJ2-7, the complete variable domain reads DTGVSQNPRHKITKRGQNVTFRCDPISEHNRLYWYRQTLGQGPEFLTYFQNEAQLEKSRLLSDRFSAERPKGSFSTLEIQRTEQGDSAMYLCASSFERNYEQYFGPGTRLTVT.